This T cell receptor beta chain appears in the sequencing data of a study of cytotoxic CD8 clonotypes in ibrutinib-treated CLL. Study results and caveats: Clonality showed a rise at ibrutinib response that reversed toward baseline at progression. T-cell clonality at baseline went above that of age-matched healthy donors and rose and fell with circulating CD8+ T-cell counts. The study sampled sustained-remission and progressing patients at different times.

Germline CDR1 SNHLY, CDR2 FYNNEI. Trimming removed 1 base from V and 8 bases from J, with 17 bases in between. The CDR3 has 16 amino acids. Produced via immunoSEQ multiplex PCR; TCRdb's table is partial and in-frame only. The table includes around 330,000 clones, roughly two thirds detected once. Comments on this clone: The antigen remains unidentified.

Sequenced material: PBMCs, taken after 36 months of ibrutinib treatment. J is TRBJ1-4 and V is TRBV2, with a possible D match to TRBD1 (6 bases). This clonotype was sampled from a human donor with chronic lymphocytic leukemia. The CDR3 sequence: CASSEEGVSRSEKLFF. The CDR3 DNA is TGTGCCAGCAGTGAAGAGGGGGTTTCACGCTCGGAAAAACTGTTTTTT.